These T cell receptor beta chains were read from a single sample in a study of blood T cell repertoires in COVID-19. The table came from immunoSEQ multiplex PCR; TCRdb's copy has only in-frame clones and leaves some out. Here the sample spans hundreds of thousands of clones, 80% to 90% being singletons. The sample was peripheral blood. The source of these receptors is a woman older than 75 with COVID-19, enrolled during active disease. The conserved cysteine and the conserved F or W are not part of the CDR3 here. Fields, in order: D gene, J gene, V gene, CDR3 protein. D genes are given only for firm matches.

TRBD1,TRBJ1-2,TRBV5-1,ASSPGQSNYGYT
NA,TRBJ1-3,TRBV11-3,ASSLTGHSGNTIY
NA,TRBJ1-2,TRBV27,ASSLWGGRSDYGYT
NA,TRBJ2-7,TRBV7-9,ASSDSLTYEQY
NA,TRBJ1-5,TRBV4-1,ASSHLGQGLNQPQH
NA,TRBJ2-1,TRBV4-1,ASSQDGGGRTYNEQF
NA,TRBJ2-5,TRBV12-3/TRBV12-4,ASSSLLTQY
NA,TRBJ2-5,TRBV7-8,ASSLAWTAQETQY
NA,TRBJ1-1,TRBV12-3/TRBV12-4,ASSLGQLEAF
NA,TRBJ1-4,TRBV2,ASSEWQDGVLF
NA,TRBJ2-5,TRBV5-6,ASSFAGSETQY
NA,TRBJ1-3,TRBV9,ASSVKDSSGNTIY
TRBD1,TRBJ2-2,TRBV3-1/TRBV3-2,ASSQWGQGNTGELF
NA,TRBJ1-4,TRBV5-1,ASQPTGSAANEKLF
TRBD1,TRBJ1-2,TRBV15,ATSGTGTGVWGYT
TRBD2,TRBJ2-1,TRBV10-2,ASSESIGLAGDPEQF
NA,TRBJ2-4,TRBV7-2,ASSLDGFLAKNIQY